This T cell receptor (beta chain) was captured in a study of blood T cell repertoires in COVID-19. Across the study: Sites in the United States, Italy and Spain provided acute and convalescent COVID-19 samples.

V gave up 2 bases and J gave up 5 bases, with 10 bases separating them. CDR3 length equals 15 residues. Germline V gene sequence: CDR1 MNHNS, CDR2 SASEGT. This table comes from immunoSEQ multiplex PCR, and its TCRdb copy is limited to in-frame clones, with some not included. The table records some 88,000 clones, about 84% of them present only once. Sequencing was done on a sample of peripheral blood. The J gene is TRBJ1-6, the V gene TRBV6-1; tentative D call: TRBD1 (6 bases). This TCR was recovered from a woman aged 70-85 years with acute or convalescent COVID-19. CDR3 nucleotides: TGTGCCAGCAGTGAAACGGGGGGCAATAATTCACCCCTCCACTTT. Translation gives CASSETGGNNSPLHF.